This T cell receptor beta chain was sequenced for a study of CD8+ T cells in alopecia areata. Study-level information: Patients received oral tofacitinib, 5 to 10 mg twice daily, for moderate-to-severe alopecia areata.

After isolation, RNA underwent reverse transcription to generate cDNA as the sequencing template. Sequencing used immunoSEQ multiplex PCR; TCRdb keeps in-frame clones, though not all of them. The sample shows approximately 180,000 clones, just under 65% of them seen only once. V was shortened by 1 base and J by 7 bases, with 10 bases between the two germline ends. Germline V gene lookup returns CDR1 GTSNPN and CDR2 SVGIG (reference sequence). This CDR3 comprises 13 residues. On this clone: Its antigen is not known.

As for treatment: oral pan-JAK inhibitor, 5-10 mg twice daily. PBMCs served as the source from which CD4+ and CD8+ T cells were sorted. Overall study findings and caveats: Tofacitinib significantly reduced both scalp clonality and expanded CD8+ clones among the top 100.

Sequences were derived from CD4+ T cells sorted from blood, sampled between weeks 49 and 50, from a patient treated with tofacitinib. The sequence was obtained from a human donor with alopecia areata. The chain links TRBV30 to TRBJ1-4; a possible D gene is TRBD1 (5 bases). CDR3 protein: CAWSEGVSEKLFF. CDR3 nucleotide sequence: TGTGCCTGGAGTGAAGGGGTTTCTGAAAAACTGTTTTTT.